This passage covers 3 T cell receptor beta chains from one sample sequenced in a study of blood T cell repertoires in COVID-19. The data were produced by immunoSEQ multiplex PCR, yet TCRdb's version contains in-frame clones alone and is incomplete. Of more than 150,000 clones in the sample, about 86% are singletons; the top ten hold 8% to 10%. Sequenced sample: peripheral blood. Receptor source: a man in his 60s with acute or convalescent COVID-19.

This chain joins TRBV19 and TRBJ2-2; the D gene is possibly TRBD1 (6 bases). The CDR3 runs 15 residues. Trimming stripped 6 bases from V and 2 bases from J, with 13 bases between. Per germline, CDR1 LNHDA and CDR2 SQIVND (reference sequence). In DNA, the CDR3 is TGTGCCAGTAGCCTTACAGGGATCAACACCGGGGAGCTGTTTTTT. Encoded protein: CASSLTGINTGELFF.

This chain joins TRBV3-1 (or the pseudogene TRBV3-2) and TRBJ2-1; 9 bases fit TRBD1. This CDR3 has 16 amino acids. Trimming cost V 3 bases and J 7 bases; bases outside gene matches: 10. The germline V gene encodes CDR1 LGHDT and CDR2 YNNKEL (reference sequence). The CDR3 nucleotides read TGTGCCAGCAGCCACTTCGGACAGGGGAGGGGGAATGAGCAGTTCTTC. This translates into CASSHFGQGRGNEQFF.

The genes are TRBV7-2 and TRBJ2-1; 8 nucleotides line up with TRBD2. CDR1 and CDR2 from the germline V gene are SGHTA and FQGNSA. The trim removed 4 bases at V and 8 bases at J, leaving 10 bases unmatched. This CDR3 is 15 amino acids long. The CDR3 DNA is TGTGCCAGCAGCTGGGGGGGCGGGAGGCTCGATGAGCAGTTCTTC. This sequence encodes CASSWGGGRLDEQFF.